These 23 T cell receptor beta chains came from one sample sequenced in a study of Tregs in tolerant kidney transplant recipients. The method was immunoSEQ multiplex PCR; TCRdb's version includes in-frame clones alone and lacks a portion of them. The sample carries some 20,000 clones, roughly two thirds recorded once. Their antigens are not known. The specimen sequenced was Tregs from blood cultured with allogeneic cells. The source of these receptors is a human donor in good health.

CDR3 protein: CASSLGTGYEQYF. The DNA for the CDR3 is TGCGCCAGCAGCTTGGGGACGGGCTACGAGCAGTACTTC. The chain combines TRBV5-1 with TRBJ2-7; unclear D gene. This CDR3 contains 13 residues. Germline lookup yields CDR1 SGHRS and CDR2 YFSETQ. V lost 0 bases and J 3 bases, leaving 7 bases between the germline ends.

As DNA, the CDR3 is TGTGCCAGCAGGGCCGGGACACACTATGGCTACACCTTC. Protein product: CASRAGTHYGYTF. This sequence joins TRBV6-5 and TRBJ1-2, with D possibly matching TRBD1 (6 bases). This CDR3 region has 13 residues. Trimming pared 6 bases from V and 3 bases from J, leaving 11 bases between. From germline, CDR1 is MNHEY and CDR2 SVGAGI.

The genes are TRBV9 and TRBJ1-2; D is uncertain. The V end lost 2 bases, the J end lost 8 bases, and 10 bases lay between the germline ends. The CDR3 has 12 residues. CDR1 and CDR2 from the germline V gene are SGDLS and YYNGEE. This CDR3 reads CASSVPGSGYTF. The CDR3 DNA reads TGTGCCAGCAGCGTTCCGGGGAGCGGCTACACCTTC.

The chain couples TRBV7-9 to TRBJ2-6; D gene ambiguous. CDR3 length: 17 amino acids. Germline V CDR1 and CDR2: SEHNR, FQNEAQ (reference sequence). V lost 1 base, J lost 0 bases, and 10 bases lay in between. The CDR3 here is CASSLVAISSGANVLTF. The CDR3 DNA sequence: TGTGCCAGCAGCTTAGTGGCGATTAGCTCTGGGGCCAACGTCCTGACTTTC.

This CDR3 reads CAWRWLGSLANYGYTF. DNA for the CDR3: TGTGCCTGGAGGTGGCTGGGGAGCCTAGCTAACTATGGCTACACCTTC. The rearrangement links TRBV30 to TRBJ1-2; D call uncertain. CDR1 GTSNPN and CDR2 SVGIG come from the germline V gene (reference sequence). The CDR3 is made up of 16 amino acids. Trimming stripped 3 bases from V and 0 bases from J, with 17 bases between.

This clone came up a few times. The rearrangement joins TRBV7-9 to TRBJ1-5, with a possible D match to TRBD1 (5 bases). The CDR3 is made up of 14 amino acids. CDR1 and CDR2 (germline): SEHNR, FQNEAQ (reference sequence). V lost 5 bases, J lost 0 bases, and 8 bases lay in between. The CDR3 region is CASSGDSSNQPQHF. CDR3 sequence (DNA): TGTGCCAGCAGCGGAGACAGTAGCAATCAGCCCCAGCATTTT. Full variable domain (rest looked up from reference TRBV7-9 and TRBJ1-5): DTGVSQNPRHKITKRGQNVTFRCDPISEHNRLYWYRQTLGQGPEFLTYFQNEAQLEKSRLLSDRFSAERPKGSFSTLEIQRTEQGDSAMYLCASSGDSSNQPQHFGDGTRLSIL.

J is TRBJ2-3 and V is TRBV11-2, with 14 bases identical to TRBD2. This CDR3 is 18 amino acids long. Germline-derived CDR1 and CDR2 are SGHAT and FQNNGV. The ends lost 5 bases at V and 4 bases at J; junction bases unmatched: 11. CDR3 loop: CASSIPGLAGAGADTQYF. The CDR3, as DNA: TGTGCCAGCAGCATCCCGGGACTAGCGGGAGCAGGGGCAGATACGCAGTATTTT.

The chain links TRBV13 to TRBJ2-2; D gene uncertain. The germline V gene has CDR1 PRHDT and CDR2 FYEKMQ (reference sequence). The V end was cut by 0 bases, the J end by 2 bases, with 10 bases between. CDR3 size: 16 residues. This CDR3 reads CASSLGLLGNTGELFF. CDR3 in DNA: TGTGCCAGCAGCTTAGGTCTTCTAGGAAACACCGGGGAGCTGTTTTTT.

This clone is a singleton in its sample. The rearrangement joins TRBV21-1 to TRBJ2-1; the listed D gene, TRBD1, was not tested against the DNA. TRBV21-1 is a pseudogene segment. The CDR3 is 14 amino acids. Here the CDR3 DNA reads TGTGCCAGCAGTAAACGGGGACACTACAATGAGCAGTTCTTC. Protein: CASSKRGHYNEQFF.

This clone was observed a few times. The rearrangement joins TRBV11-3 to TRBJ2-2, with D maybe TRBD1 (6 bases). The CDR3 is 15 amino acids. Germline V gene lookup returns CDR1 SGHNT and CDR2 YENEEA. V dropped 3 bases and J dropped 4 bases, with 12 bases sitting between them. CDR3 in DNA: TGTGCCAGCAGCTTGGGTCAGGGGAGCACCGGGGAGCTGTTTTTT. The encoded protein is CASSLGQGSTGELFF.

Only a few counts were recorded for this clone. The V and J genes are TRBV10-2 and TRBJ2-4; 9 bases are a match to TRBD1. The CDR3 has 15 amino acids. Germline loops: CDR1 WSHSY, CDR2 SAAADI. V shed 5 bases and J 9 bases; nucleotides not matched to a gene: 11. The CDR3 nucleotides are TGCGCCAGCAGTCCCGGGACAGGGATCGGTGGCATTCAGTACTTC. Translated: CASSPGTGIGGIQYF.

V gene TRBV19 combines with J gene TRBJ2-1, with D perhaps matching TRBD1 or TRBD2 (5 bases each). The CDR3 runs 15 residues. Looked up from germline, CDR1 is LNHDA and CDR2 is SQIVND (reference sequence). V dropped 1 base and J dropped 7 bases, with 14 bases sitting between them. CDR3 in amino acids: CASSIGGRGINEQFF. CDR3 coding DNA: TGTGCCAGTAGTATAGGGGGGAGAGGTATAAATGAGCAGTTCTTC.

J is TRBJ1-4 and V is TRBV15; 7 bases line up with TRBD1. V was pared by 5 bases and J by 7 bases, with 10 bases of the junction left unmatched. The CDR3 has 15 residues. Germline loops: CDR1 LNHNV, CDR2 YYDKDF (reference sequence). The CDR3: CATSSQGVRGEKLFF. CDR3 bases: TGTGCCACCAGCTCGCAGGGGGTCCGAGGTGAAAAACTGTTTTTT.

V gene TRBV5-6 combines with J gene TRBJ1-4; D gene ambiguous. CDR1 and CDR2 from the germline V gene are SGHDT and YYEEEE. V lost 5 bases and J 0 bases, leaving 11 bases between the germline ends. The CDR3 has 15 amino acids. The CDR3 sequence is CASSSGFATNEKLFF. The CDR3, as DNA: TGTGCCAGCAGTTCGGGGTTCGCAACTAATGAAAAACTGTTTTTT.

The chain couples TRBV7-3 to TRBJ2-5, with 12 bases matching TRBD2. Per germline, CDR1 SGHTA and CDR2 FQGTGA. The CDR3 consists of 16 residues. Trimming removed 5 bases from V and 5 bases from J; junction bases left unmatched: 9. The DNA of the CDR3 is TGTGCCAGCAGCCCCGTACTAGCGGGGGGCCGGGAGACCCAGTACTTC. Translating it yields CASSPVLAGGRETQYF.

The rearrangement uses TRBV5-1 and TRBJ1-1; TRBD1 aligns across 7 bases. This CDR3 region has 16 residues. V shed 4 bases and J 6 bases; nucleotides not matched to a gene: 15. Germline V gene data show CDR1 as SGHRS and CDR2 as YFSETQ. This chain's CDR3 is CASSPGQAGSTAEAFF. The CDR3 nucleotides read TGCGCCAGCAGCCCCGGACAGGCTGGTTCAACAGCTGAAGCTTTCTTT.

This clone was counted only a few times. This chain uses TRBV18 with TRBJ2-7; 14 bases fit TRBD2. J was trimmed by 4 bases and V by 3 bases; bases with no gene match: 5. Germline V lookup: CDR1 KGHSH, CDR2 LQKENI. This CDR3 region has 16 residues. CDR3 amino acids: CASSPRTSGRWYEQYF. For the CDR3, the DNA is TGTGCCAGCTCACCCCGGACTAGCGGGAGGTGGTACGAGCAGTACTTC.

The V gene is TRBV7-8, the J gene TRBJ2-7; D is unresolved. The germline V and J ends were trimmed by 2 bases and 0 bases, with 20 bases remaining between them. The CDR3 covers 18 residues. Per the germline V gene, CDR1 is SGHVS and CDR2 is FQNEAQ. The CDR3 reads CASSLRAGWGVSSYEQYF. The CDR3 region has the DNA TGTGCCAGCAGCTTACGAGCTGGATGGGGTGTTAGCTCCTACGAGCAGTACTTC.

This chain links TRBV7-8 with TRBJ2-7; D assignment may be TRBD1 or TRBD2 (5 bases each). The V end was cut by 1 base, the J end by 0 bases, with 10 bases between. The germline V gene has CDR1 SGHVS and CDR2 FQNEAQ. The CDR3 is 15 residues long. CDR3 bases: TGTGCCAGCAGCTTAGGGGACCGTAGCTCCTACGAGCAGTACTTC. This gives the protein CASSLGDRSSYEQYF.

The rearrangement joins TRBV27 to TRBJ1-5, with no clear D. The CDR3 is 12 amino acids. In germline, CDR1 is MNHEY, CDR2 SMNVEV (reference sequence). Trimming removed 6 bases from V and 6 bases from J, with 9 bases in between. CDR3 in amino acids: CASSAGGQPQHF. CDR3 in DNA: TGTGCCAGCAGCGCGGGAGGTCAGCCCCAGCATTTT.

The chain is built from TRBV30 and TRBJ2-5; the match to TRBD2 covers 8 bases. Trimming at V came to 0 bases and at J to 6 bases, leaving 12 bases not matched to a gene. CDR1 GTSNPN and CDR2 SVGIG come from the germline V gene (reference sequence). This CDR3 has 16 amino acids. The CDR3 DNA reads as TGTGCCTGGAGTGTGCTGTCCGGGGGGGGGCCAAAGACCCAGTACTTC. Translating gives CAWSVLSGGGPKTQYF.

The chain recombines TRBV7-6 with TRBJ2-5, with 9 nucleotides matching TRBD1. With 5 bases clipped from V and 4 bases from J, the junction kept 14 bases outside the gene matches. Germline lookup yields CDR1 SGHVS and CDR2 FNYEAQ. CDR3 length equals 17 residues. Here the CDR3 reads CASSRARTGEGLETQYF. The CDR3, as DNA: TGTGCCAGCAGCCGCGCCCGGACAGGGGAGGGATTAGAGACCCAGTACTTC. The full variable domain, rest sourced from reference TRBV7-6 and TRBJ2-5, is GAGVSQSPRYKVTKRGQDVALRCDPISGHVSLYWYRQALGQGPEFLTYFNYEAQQDKSGLPNDRFSAERPEGSISTLTIQRTEQRDSAMYRCASSRARTGEGLETQYFGPGTRLLVL.

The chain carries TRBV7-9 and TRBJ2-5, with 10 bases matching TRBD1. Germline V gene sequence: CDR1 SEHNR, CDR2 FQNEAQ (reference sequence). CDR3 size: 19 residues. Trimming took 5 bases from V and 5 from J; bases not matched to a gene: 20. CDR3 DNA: TGTGCCAGCAGCCCTTCGACAGGGGGCTACTGGTTAGGCCTTGAGACCCAGTACTTC. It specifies CASSPSTGGYWLGLETQYF.